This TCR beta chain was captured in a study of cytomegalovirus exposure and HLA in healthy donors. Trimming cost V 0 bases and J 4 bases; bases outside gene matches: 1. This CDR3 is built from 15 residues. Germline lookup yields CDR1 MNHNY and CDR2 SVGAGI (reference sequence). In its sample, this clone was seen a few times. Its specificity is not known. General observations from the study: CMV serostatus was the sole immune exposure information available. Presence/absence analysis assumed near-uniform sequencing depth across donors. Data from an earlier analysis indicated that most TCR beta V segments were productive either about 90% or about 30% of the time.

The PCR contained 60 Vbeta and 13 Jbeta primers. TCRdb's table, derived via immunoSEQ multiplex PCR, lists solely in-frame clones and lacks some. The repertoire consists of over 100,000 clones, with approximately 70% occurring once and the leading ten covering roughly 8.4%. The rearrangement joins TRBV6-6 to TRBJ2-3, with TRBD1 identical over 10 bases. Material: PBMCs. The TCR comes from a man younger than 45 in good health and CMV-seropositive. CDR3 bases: TGTGCCAGCAGTTACTCGGGACAGGGGCCAGATACGCAGTATTTT. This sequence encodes CASSYSGQGPDTQYF.